Listed below are T cell receptor beta chains from one sample, sequenced in a study of blood T cell repertoires in COVID-19. TCRdb's copy holds only in-frame clones and misses some; the assay was immunoSEQ multiplex PCR. Among nearly 15,000 clones listed, around 74% were seen once. The sample was peripheral blood. The source of these receptors is a man between 60 and 75 years old with acute or convalescent COVID-19. Each CDR3 is given with its conserved first and last residue. D genes are given only for firm matches. Clone size is given for some rows only: seen once, a few or many times, or a class if the clone is expanded.

D	V	J	size	CDR3	DNA
.	TRBV10-3	TRBJ1-1	.	CATKPLGADTEAFF	TGTGCCACGAAACCGCTAGGGGCCGACACTGAAGCTTTCTTT
.	TRBV6-5	TRBJ2-7	.	CASSYGQGGSYEQYF	TGTGCCAGCAGTTACGGACAGGGAGGGTCCTACGAGCAGTACTTC
.	TRBV5-6	TRBJ2-7	.	CASSSRGHHSYEQYF	TGTGCCAGCAGCTCGCGCGGACACCACTCCTACGAGCAGTACTTC
TRBD1	TRBV9	TRBJ1-2	once	CASSAAPTGALRGYTF	TGTGCCAGCAGCGCGGCACCGACAGGGGCTCTCCGGGGCTACACCTTC
.	TRBV12-3/TRBV12-4	TRBJ2-3	.	CASSFDRSTQYF	TGTGCCAGCAGTTTTGACCGGAGTACGCAGTATTTT
TRBD1	TRBV5-5	TRBJ1-2	.	CASSTMDRAGYTF	TGTGCCAGCAGCACGATGGACAGGGCTGGCTACACCTTC
TRBD2	TRBV4-3	TRBJ2-3	.	CASSLSGVDTDTQYF	TGCGCCAGCAGCCTAAGCGGGGTCGACACAGATACGCAGTATTTT
.	TRBV19	TRBJ1-1	.	CASSIETGSRGSSLNTEAFF	TGTGCCAGTAGTATAGAAACAGGGTCCCGGGGATCTTCCCTGAACACTGAAGCTTTCTTT
TRBD2	TRBV5-1	TRBJ2-7	.	CASSSGGSAYEQYF	TGCGCCAGCAGCTCGGGGGGGTCTGCCTACGAGCAGTACTTC
TRBD1	TRBV6-5	TRBJ1-5	.	CASSTIQGANQPQHF	TGTGCCAGCAGTACTATACAGGGGGCCAATCAGCCCCAGCATTTT
.	TRBV12-3/TRBV12-4	TRBJ2-7	few	CASSLGQNYEQYF	TGTGCCAGCAGTTTAGGGCAGAACTACGAGCAGTACTTC
TRBD2	TRBV9	TRBJ2-3	once	CASSVGLAGGLTTDTQYF	TGTGCCAGCAGCGTAGGGCTAGCGGGGGGACTAACCACAGATACGCAGTATTTT
TRBD1	TRBV7-8	TRBJ1-6	.	CASSFQTGDSPLHF	TGTGCCAGCAGCTTCCAGACAGGGGATTCACCCCTCCACTTT
.	TRBV7-9	TRBJ1-1	once	CASSFGQSNTEAFF	TGTGCCAGCAGCTTCGGACAGTCGAACACTGAAGCTTTCTTT
TRBD1	TRBV6-5	TRBJ1-2	.	CASSYGQGIYGYTF	TGTGCCAGCAGTTACGGACAGGGGATCTATGGCTACACCTTC
TRBD1	TRBV9	TRBJ2-7	.	CASSPQGQVYEQYF	TGTGCCAGCAGCCCACAGGGACAGGTCTACGAGCAGTACTTC
TRBD1	TRBV30	TRBJ2-7	once	CAWSGQGTSYEQYF	TGTGCCTGGTCCGGACAGGGGACCTCCTACGAGCAGTACTTC
TRBD1	TRBV30	TRBJ1-6	.	CAWSPDRHSSYNSPLHF	TGTGCCTGGAGCCCGGACAGGCACAGCTCCTATAATTCACCCCTCCACTTT
.	TRBV10-3	TRBJ2-2	few	CAISESGGSINTGELFF	TGTGCCATCAGTGAGTCTGGGGGCTCCATAAACACCGGGGAGCTGTTTTTT
.	TRBV15	TRBJ2-1	few	CATSSFPPVTSYNEQFF	TGTGCCACCAGCAGTTTTCCCCCGGTGACTAGCTACAATGAGCAGTTCTTC
.	TRBV30	TRBJ1-1	.	CAWSRGYTEAFF	TGTGCCTGGAGTAGGGGGTACACTGAAGCTTTCTTT
.	TRBV19	TRBJ2-1	medium-sized	CASSTWTDYNEQFF	TGTGCCAGTAGTACATGGACAGACTACAATGAGCAGTTCTTC
TRBD1	TRBV19	TRBJ1-2	.	CASSYRDRVYGYTF	TGTGCCAGTAGTTACCGGGACAGGGTCTATGGCTACACCTTC
.	TRBV7-2	TRBJ2-1	few	CASSLRGLNNEQFF	TGTGCCAGCAGCTTACGAGGACTCAACAATGAGCAGTTCTTC
.	TRBV10-1	TRBJ1-5	once	CASSPGQPNNQPQHF	TGCGCCAGCAGTCCAGGACAGCCGAACAATCAGCCCCAGCATTTT
.	TRBV3-1/TRBV3-2	TRBJ2-3	.	CASSQDIGATDTQYF	TGTGCCAGCAGCCAGGATATAGGGGCCACAGATACGCAGTATTTT
.	TRBV20-1	TRBJ1-2	.	CSASRGVYDGYTF	TGCAGTGCTAGTCGGGGGGTGTATGATGGCTACACCTTC
.	TRBV19	TRBJ2-7	few	CASSITRGGEQYF	TGTGCCAGTAGTATAACCAGGGGTGGCGAGCAGTACTTC
.	TRBV7-9	TRBJ1-3	.	CASSPQGSGNTIYF	TGTGCCAGCAGCCCCCAGGGGTCTGGAAACACCATATATTTT
TRBD1	TRBV5-5	TRBJ1-6	.	CASTLGLGGLNSPLHF	TGTGCCAGCACCCTAGGCTTAGGGGGCCTCAATTCACCCCTCCACTTT
.	TRBV30	TRBJ2-7	.	CAWRAPGVSHEQYF	TGTGCCTGGAGGGCGCCGGGAGTCTCCCACGAGCAGTACTTC
.	TRBV3-1/TRBV3-2	TRBJ1-1	.	CASRSGTSEAFF	TGTGCCAGCAGATCGGGGACTTCTGAAGCTTTCTTT
.	TRBV15	TRBJ2-5	.	CATSRDQGGLETQYF	TGTGCCACCAGCAGAGATCAGGGGGGTCTGGAGACCCAGTACTTC
TRBD1	TRBV19	TRBJ1-3	.	CASSTQTGNVYTIYF	TGTGCCAGTAGCACACAGACAGGGAATGTGTACACCATATATTTT
TRBD2	TRBV3-1/TRBV3-2	TRBJ2-1	.	CASSARTSGEQFF	TGTGCCAGCAGCGCCAGGACTAGCGGCGAGCAGTTCTTC
TRBD2	TRBV3-1/TRBV3-2	TRBJ2-1	.	CASSISGLTTNEQFF	TGTGCCAGCAGCATATCGGGACTAACCACCAATGAGCAGTTCTTC
.	TRBV9	TRBJ1-1	few	CASSVGSGNTEAFF	TGTGCCAGCAGCGTAGGATCAGGGAACACTGAAGCTTTCTTT
.	TRBV18	TRBJ1-1	.	CASSPPETRSFAIF	TGTGCCAGCTCACCCCCGGAGACGAGGTCGTTTGCTATCTTT
.	TRBV14	TRBJ1-2	.	CASSHDGVSYGYTF	TGTGCCAGCAGCCACGACGGGGTTTCCTATGGCTACACCTTC
TRBD2	TRBV5-1	TRBJ2-5	.	CASSLVAGGQETQYF	TGCGCCAGCAGCTTGGTAGCGGGAGGGCAAGAGACCCAGTACTTC